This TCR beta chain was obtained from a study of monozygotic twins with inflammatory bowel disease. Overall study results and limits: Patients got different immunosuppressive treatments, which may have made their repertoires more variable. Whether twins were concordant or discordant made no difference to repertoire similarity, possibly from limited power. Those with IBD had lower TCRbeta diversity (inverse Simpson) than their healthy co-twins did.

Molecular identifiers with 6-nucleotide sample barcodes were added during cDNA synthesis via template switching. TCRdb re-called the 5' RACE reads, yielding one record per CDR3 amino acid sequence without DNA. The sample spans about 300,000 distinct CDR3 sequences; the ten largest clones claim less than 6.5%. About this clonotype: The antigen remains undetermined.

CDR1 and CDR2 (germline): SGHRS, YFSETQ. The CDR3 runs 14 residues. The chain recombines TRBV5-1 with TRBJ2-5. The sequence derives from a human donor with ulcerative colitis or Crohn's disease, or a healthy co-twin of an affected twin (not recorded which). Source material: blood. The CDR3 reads CASSLDKYQETQYF.